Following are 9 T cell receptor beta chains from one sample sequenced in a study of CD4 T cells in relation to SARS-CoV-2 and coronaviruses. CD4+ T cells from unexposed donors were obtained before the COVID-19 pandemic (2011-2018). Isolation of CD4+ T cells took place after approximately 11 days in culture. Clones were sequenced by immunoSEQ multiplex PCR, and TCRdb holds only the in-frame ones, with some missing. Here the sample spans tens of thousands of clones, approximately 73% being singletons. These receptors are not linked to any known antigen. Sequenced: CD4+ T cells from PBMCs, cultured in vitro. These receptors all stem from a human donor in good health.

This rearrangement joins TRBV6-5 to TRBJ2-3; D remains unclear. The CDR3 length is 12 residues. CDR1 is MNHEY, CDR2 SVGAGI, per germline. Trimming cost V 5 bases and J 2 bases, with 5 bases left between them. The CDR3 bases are TGTGCCAGCAGTCAAAACACAGATACGCAGTATTTT. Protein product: CASSQNTDTQYF.

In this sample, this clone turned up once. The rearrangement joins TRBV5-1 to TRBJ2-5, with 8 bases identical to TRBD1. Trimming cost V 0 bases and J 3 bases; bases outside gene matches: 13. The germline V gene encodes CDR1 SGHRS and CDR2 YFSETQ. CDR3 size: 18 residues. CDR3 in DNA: TGCGCCAGCAGCTTGGCGTATTGGGACAGGAGAATCGAAGAGACCCAGTACTTC. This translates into CASSLAYWDRRIEETQYF.

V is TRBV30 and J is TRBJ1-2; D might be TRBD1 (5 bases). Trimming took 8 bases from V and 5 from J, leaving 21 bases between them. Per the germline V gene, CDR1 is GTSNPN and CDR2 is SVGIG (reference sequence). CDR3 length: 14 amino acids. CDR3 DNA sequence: TGTGCCGGGGCCCCCGGCACAGCGTCTTATGGCTACACCTTC. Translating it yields CAGAPGTASYGYTF.

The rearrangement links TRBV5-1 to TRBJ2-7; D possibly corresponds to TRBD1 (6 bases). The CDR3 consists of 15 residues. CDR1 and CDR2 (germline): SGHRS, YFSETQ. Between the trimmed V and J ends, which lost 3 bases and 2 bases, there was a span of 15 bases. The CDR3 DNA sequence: TGCGCCAGCAGCTGGACATCACAGGGTCCCTACGAGCAGTACTTC. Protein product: CASSWTSQGPYEQYF.

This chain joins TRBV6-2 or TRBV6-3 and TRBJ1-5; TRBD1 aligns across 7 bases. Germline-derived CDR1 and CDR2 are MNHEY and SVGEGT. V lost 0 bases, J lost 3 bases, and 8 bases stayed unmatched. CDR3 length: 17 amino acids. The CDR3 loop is CASSYSVRDRHNQPQHF. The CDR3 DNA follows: TGTGCCAGCAGTTACTCGGTCCGGGACAGACACAATCAGCCCCAGCATTTT.

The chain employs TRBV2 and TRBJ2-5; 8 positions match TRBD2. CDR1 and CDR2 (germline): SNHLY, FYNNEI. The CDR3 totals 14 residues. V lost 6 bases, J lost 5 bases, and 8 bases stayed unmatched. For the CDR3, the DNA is TGTGCCAGCAGGGCCGGACTAGCCGGTGAGACCCAGTACTTC. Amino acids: CASRAGLAGETQYF.

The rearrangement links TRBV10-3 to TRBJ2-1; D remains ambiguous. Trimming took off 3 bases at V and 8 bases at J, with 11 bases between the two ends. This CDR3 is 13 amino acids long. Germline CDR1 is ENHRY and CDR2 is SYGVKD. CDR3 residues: CAISDIPGDEQFF. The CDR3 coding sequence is TGTGCCATCAGTGACATCCCAGGAGATGAGCAGTTCTTC.

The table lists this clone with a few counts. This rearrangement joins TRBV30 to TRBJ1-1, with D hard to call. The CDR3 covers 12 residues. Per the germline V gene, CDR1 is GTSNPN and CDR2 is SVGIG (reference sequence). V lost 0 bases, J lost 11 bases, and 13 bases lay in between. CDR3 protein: CAWSVTAPDAFF. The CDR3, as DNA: TGTGCCTGGAGTGTAACGGCCCCGGACGCTTTCTTT.

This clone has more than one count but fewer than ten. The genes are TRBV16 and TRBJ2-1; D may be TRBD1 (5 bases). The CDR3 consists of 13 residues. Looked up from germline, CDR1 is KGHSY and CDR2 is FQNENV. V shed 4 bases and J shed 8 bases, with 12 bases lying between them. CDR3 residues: CASSPHRIHEQFF. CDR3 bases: TGTGCCAGCAGCCCCCACAGGATCCATGAGCAGTTCTTC. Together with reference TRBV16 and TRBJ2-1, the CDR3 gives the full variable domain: GEEVAQTPKHLVRGEGQKAKLYCAPIKGHSYVFWYQQVLKNEFKFLISFQNENVFDETGMPKERFSAKCLPNSPCSLEIQATKLEDSAVYFCASSPHRIHEQFFGPGTRLTVL.